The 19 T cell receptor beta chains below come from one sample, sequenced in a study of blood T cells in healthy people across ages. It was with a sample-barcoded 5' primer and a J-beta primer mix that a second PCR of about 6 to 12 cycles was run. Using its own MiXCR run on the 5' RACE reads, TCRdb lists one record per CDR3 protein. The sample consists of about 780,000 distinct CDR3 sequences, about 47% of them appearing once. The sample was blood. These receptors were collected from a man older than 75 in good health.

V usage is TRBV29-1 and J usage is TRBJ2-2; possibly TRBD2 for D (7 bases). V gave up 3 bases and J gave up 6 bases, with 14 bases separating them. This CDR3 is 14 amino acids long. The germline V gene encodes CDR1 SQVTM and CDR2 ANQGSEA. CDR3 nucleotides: TGCAGCGTTGATAGCAGGGGAGGGCCCGGGGAGCTGTTTTTT. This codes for CSVDSRGGPGELFF.

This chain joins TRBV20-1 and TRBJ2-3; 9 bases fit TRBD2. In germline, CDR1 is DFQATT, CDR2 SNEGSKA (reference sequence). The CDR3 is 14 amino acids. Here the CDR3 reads CRTSPSGEGDTQYF. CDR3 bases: TGCAGGACTAGCCCTAGCGGGGAAGGAGATACGCAGTATTTT.

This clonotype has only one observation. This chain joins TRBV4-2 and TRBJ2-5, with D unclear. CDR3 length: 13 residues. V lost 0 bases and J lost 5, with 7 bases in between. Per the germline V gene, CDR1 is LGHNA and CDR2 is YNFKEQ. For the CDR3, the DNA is TGTGCCAGCAGCCAAGAATATCTGGAGACCCAGTACTTC. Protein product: CASSQEYLETQYF.

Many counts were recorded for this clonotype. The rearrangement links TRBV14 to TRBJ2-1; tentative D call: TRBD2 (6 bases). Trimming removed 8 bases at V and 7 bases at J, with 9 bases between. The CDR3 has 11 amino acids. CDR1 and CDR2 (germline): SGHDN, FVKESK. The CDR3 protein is CASGRWNEQFF. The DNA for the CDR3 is TGTGCCAGCGGGAGGTGGAATGAGCAGTTCTTC.

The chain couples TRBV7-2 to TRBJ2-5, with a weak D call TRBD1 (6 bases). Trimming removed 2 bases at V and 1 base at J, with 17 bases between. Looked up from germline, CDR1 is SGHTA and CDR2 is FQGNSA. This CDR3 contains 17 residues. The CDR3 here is CASSLLRDTSFQETQYF. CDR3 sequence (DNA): TGTGCCAGCAGCTTACTTAGGGACACGTCGTTCCAAGAGACCCAGTACTTC. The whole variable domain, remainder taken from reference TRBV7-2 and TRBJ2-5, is GAGVSQSPSNKVTEKGKDVELRCDPISGHTALYWYRQSLGQGLEFLIYFQGNSAPDKSGLPSDRFSAERTGGSVSTLTIQRTQQEDSAVYLCASSLLRDTSFQETQYFGPGTRLLVL.

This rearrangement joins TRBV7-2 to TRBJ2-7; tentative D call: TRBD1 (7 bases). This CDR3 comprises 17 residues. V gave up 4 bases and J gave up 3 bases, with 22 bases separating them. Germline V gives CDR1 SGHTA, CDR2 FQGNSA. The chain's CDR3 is CASSSGEAGGSYYEQYF. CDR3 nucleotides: TGTGCCAGCAGCTCGGGGGAGGCAGGGGGGTCATACTACGAGCAGTACTTC.

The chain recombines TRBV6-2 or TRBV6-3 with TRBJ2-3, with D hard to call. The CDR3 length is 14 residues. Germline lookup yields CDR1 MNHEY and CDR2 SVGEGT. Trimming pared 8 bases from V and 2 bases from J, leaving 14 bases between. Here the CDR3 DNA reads TGTGCCAGCGAGGAAGGACGAATCACAGATACGCAGTATTTT. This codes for CASEEGRITDTQYF.

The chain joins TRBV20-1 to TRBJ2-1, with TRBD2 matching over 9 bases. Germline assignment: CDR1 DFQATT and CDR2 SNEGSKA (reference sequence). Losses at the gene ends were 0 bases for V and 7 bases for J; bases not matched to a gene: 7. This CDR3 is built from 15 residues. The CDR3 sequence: CSARDDSGGGNEQFF. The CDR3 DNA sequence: TGCAGTGCTAGAGATGATAGCGGGGGTGGGAATGAGCAGTTCTTC.

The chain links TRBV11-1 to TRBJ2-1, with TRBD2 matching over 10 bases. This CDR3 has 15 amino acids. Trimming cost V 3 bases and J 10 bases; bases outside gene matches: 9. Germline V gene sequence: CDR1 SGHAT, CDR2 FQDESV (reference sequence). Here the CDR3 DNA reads TGTGCCAGCAGCTTGAAGCTAGCGGGAGTTCGAGAGCAGTTCTTC. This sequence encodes CASSLKLAGVREQFF.

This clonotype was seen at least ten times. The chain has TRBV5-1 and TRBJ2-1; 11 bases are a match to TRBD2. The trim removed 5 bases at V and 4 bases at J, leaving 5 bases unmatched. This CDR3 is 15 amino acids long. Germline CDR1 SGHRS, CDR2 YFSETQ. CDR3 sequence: CASRPGLAAYNEQFF. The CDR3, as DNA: TGCGCCAGCAGGCCGGGACTAGCGGCTTACAATGAGCAGTTCTTC.

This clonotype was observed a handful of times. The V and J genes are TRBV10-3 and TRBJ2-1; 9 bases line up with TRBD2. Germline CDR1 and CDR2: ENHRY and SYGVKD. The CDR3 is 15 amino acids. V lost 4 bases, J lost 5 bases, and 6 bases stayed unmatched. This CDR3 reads CAISGAGGKHNEQFF. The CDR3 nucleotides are TGTGCCATCAGTGGGGCGGGAGGGAAGCACAATGAGCAGTTCTTC.

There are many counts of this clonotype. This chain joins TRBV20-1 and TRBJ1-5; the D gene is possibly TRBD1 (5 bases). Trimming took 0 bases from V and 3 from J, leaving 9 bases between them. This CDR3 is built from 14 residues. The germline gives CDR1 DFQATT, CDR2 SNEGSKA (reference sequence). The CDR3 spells CSAREGEYNQPQHF. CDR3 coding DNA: TGCAGTGCTAGAGAGGGGGAGTACAATCAGCCCCAGCATTTT.

CDR3 amino acids: CSARDFRSGNTIYF. CDR3 sequence (DNA): TGCAGTGCTAGAGACTTTAGATCTGGAAACACCATATATTTT. V and J are TRBV20-1 and TRBJ1-3; the D is unclear. Between the trimmed V and J ends, which lost 0 bases and 1 base, there was a span of 7 bases. From germline, CDR1 is DFQATT and CDR2 SNEGSKA (reference sequence). There are 14 residues in the CDR3.

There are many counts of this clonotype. The CDR3 loop reads CSAFLGTGMYEQYF. CDR3 nucleotide sequence: TGCAGTGCCTTCTTGGGGACAGGGATGTACGAGCAGTACTTC. The chain employs TRBV20-1 and TRBJ2-7; 9 bases line up with TRBD1. V trimming: 6 bases; J trimming: 4 bases; junction bases outside the gene matches: 10. The germline CDR1 and CDR2 sequences are DFQATT and SNEGSKA (reference sequence). There are 14 residues in the CDR3.

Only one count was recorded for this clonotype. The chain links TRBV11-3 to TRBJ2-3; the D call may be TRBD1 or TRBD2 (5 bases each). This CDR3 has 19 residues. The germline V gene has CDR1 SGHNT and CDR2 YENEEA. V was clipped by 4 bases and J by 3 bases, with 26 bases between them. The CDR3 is CASSSSSGPRGGGTDTQYF. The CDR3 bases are TGTGCCAGCAGCTCCTCTTCCGGCCCTAGGGGTGGCGGGACAGATACGCAGTATTTT.

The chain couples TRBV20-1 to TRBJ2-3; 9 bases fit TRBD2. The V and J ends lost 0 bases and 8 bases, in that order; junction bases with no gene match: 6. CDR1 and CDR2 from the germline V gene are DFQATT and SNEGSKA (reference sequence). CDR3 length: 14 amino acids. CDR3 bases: TGCAGTGCTAGAGATGTAGCGGGAGTAGGTACGCAGTATTTT. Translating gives CSARDVAGVGTQYF.

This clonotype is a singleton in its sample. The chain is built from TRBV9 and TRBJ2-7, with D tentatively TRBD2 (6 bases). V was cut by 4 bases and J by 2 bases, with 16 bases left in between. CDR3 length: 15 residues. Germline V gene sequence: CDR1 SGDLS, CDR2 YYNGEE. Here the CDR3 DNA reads TGTGCCAGCAGCTTCCGGGGGAACGAAGCCTACGAGCAGTACTTC. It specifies CASSFRGNEAYEQYF.

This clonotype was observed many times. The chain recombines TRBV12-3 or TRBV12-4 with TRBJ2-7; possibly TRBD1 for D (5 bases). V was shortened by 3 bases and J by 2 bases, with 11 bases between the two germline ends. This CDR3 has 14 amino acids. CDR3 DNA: TGTGCCAGCAGTTTTTCTAGGGGAACCTACGAGCAGTACTTC. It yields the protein CASSFSRGTYEQYF.

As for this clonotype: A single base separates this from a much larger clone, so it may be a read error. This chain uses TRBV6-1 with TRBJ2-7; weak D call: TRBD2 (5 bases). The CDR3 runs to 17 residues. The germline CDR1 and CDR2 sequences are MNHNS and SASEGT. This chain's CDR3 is CASSRRNSILRDYELYF. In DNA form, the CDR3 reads TGTGCCAGCAGCCGGCGTAATTCTATTTTACGCGACTACGAGCTGTACTTC.